This T cell receptor beta chain was sequenced in a study of CD8+ T cells in alopecia areata. Overall study findings and caveats: Many expanded lesional clones remained in scalp and blood on tofacitinib.

Treatment in this sample: oral pan-JAK inhibitor, 5-10 mg twice daily. Reverse transcribed after extraction, RNA yielded cDNA as the sequencing template. Here immunoSEQ multiplex PCR was the method, and the copy in TCRdb shows in-frame clones only, minus some. The table lists over 85,000 clones, 50% to 75% of them singletons. With 5 bases clipped from V and 5 bases from J, the junction kept 11 bases outside the gene matches. Germline assignment: CDR1 PRHDT and CDR2 FYEKMQ (reference sequence). The length of the CDR3 is 17 residues. Points on this clone: The antigen is undetermined.

V and J are TRBV13 and TRBJ2-2; 10 nucleotides match TRBD1. The specimen comprised CD8+ T cells sorted from blood, sampled at week 4, from a patient treated with tofacitinib. The sequence derives from a human donor with alopecia areata. The CDR3 coding sequence is TGTGCCAGCAGCGTAATTGTAAGGGGACAGGGGACCGGGGAGCTGTTTTTT. Translation: CASSVIVRGQGTGELFF.